Below, 29 T cell receptor beta chains from the same sample are listed, as sequenced in a study of blood T cell repertoires in COVID-19. TCRdb keeps only in-frame clones here, not all; method: immunoSEQ multiplex PCR. Of about 340,000 clones detected, more than 75% appear once; the ten largest clones hold around 3.5%. Sequenced sample: peripheral blood. These receptors were collected from a woman under 30 who had recovered from COVID-19.

Concerning this clone itself: The sample contains more than one DNA sequence encoding this CDR3. The chain combines TRBV9 with TRBJ2-3, with D hard to call. The germline gives CDR1 SGDLS, CDR2 YYNGEE. V lost 4 bases, J lost 4 bases, and 13 bases lay in between. The CDR3 sequence is 14 residues long. CDR3 amino acids: CASSPGGGADTQYF. Here the CDR3 DNA reads TGTGCCAGCAGCCCCGGTGGCGGTGCAGATACGCAGTATTTT.

This rearrangement joins TRBV15 to TRBJ2-7, with TRBD2 as a possible D gene (5 bases). Trimming took 0 bases from V and 7 from J, leaving 13 bases between them. The CDR3 consists of 14 residues. The germline V gene encodes CDR1 LNHNV and CDR2 YYDKDF (reference sequence). CDR3: CATSRESSSGEQYV. The CDR3 coding sequence is TGTGCCACCAGCAGAGAGTCGTCCTCGGGGGAGCAGTACGTC.

The chain has TRBV30 and TRBJ1-2; D is perhaps TRBD1 (6 bases). Germline V lookup: CDR1 GTSNPN, CDR2 SVGIG (reference sequence). CDR3 size: 13 residues. Trimming stripped 3 bases from V and 8 bases from J, with 16 bases between. The CDR3 DNA sequence: TGTGCCTGGAGGGATCCGGTGGGGGCAGGCTACACCTTC. Encoded protein: CAWRDPVGAGYTF.

The chain employs TRBV27 and TRBJ1-1; a possible D gene is TRBD1 (5 bases). Germline V gene data show CDR1 as MNHEY and CDR2 as SMNVEV (reference sequence). CDR3 length equals 14 residues. V lost 0 bases and J 1 base, leaving 6 bases between the germline ends. The CDR3 loop reads CASSLSRGNTEAFF. The DNA for the CDR3 is TGTGCCAGCAGTTTATCAAGGGGGAACACTGAAGCTTTCTTT.

The rearrangement uses TRBV6-2 or TRBV6-3 and TRBJ2-7; TRBD1 aligns across 10 bases. The trim removed 5 bases at V and 5 bases at J, leaving 6 bases unmatched. CDR3 length: 14 amino acids. Looked up from germline, CDR1 is MNHEY and CDR2 is SVGEGT. DNA of the CDR3: TGTGCCAGCAGTCGGGGACAGGGGATACACGAGCAGTACGTC. This sequence encodes CASSRGQGIHEQYV.

The chain carries TRBV20-1 and TRBJ2-1; D call uncertain. The CDR3 extends over 11 amino acids. With 8 bases removed from V and 8 bases from J, the gap between germline ends came to 13 bases. Germline CDR1 DFQATT, CDR2 SNEGSKA (reference sequence). The CDR3 spells CSPSSGYEQFF. DNA of the CDR3: TGCAGTCCGAGCTCCGGGTATGAGCAGTTCTTC.

The V call is TRBV4-3, the J call TRBJ1-2, with 9 bases identical to TRBD1. Germline V CDR1 and CDR2: LGHNA, YSLEER. Germline trimming cut 4 bases from V and 8 bases from J; bases unmatched to any gene: 11. CDR3 length equals 15 residues. The CDR3 loop reads CASSPLDRGPPGYTF. DNA for the CDR3: TGCGCCAGCAGCCCCCTGGACAGGGGCCCACCGGGCTACACCTTC.

V usage is TRBV5-4 and J usage is TRBJ2-3; no clear D gene. V lost 2 bases to trimming and J lost 1 base, with 11 bases between them. The CDR3 sequence is 15 residues long. Germline lookup yields CDR1 SGHNT and CDR2 YYREEE (reference sequence). Here the CDR3 DNA reads TGTGCCAGCAGCTTTTCGGTATCCCGCACAGATACGCAGTATTTT. The encoded protein is CASSFSVSRTDTQYF.

This clone occurred once. This sequence joins TRBV6-5 and TRBJ2-1; tentative D call: TRBD1 (6 bases). Germline loops: CDR1 MNHEY, CDR2 SVGAGI. The length of the CDR3 is 16 residues. Trimming left V 0 bases short and J 7 bases short, with 16 bases between. The CDR3 reads CASSYSVGAGANEQFF. The CDR3 nucleotides are TGTGCCAGCAGTTACTCAGTAGGGGCAGGGGCGAATGAGCAGTTCTTC.

The chain carries TRBV27 and TRBJ1-6, with a tentative D call TRBD1 (6 bases). This CDR3 spans 15 amino acids. The germline V and J ends were trimmed by 2 bases and 10 bases, with 15 bases remaining between them. Germline values: CDR1 MNHEY, CDR2 SMNVEV (reference sequence). DNA for the CDR3: TGTGCCAGCAGTTTAGAGCCAGGGGTGCGGTCACCCCTCCACTTT. The encoded protein is CASSLEPGVRSPLHF.

V and J are TRBV30 and TRBJ1-1; D gene ambiguous. Trimming shortened V by 0 bases and J by 1 base, and 6 bases separated the two germline ends. Germline V gives CDR1 GTSNPN, CDR2 SVGIG (reference sequence). This CDR3 spans 13 amino acids. The DNA for the CDR3 is TGTGCCTGGAGTGTTCTCGGGAACACTGAAGCTTTCTTT. Protein: CAWSVLGNTEAFF.

The rearrangement uses TRBV6-6 and TRBJ2-3; perhaps TRBD1 as D (6 bases). The CDR3 is made up of 15 amino acids. With 5 bases removed from V and 10 bases from J, the gap between germline ends came to 22 bases. Germline V gene data show CDR1 as MNHNY and CDR2 as SVGAGI (reference sequence). This CDR3 is CASSPETGLRRAQYF. The CDR3 nucleotides are TGTGCCAGCAGTCCGGAGACAGGTCTGAGGAGAGCGCAGTATTTT.

CDR3 residues: CASSLGAQGTEAFF. In nucleotides, the CDR3 is TGTGCCAGCAGCTTGGGGGCGCAGGGCACTGAAGCTTTCTTT. The genes are TRBV11-3 and TRBJ1-1; TRBD1 might be the D (6 bases). Trimming took off 3 bases at V and 4 bases at J, with 12 bases between the two ends. The CDR3 length is 14 residues. Germline CDR1 reads SGHNT; CDR2 reads YENEEA.

The CDR3 protein is CASSPSGISTYEQYV. The CDR3 region has the DNA TGTGCCAGCAGTCCCAGCGGGATCTCGACCTACGAGCAGTACGTC. The rearrangement links TRBV6-4 to TRBJ2-7; 7 bases line up with TRBD2. The CDR3 has 15 amino acids. Germline assignment: CDR1 MRHNA and CDR2 SNTAGT. With 5 bases clipped from V and 2 bases from J, the junction kept 9 bases outside the gene matches.

This clone occurred once. The chain links TRBV2 to TRBJ2-3; TRBD2 agrees at 11 bases. V lost 8 bases, J lost 0 bases, and 7 bases stayed unmatched. This CDR3 is 16 amino acids long. Germline lookup yields CDR1 SNHLY and CDR2 FYNNEI. The CDR3 loop reads CASSGLAELSTDTQYF. CDR3 DNA sequence: TGTGCCAGCTCGGGACTAGCGGAACTTAGCACAGATACGCAGTATTTT.

The chain is built from TRBV6-2 or TRBV6-3 and TRBJ2-3; no clear D gene. V lost 6 bases, J lost 3 bases, and 7 bases lay in between. The germline V gene encodes CDR1 MNHEY and CDR2 SVGEGT. This CDR3 is 12 amino acids long. In DNA form, the CDR3 reads TGTGCCAGCAGCCAAACTACAGATACGCAGTATTTT. Its translation is CASSQTTDTQYF.

There are a few counts of this clone. The chain has TRBV3-1 (or the pseudogene TRBV3-2) and TRBJ1-2; D is uncertain. CDR1 and CDR2 (germline): LGHDT, YNNKEL (reference sequence). The CDR3 consists of 13 residues. The V end was cut by 4 bases, the J end by 8 bases, with 14 bases between. The CDR3 DNA follows: TGTGCCAGCAGCCTGCAACCAGGATCGGGCTACACCTTC. Protein sequence: CASSLQPGSGYTF.

In DNA, the CDR3 is TGTGCCACCAGTGATGCCGGGACAGCCGCGTTGGGCTATGGCTACACCTTC. It yields the protein CATSDAGTAALGYGYTF. The chain links TRBV24-1 to TRBJ1-2, with TRBD1 identical over 7 bases. The CDR3 contains 17 residues. The germline V gene has CDR1 KGHDR and CDR2 SFDVKD. Trimming at V came to 3 bases and at J to 4 bases, leaving 13 bases not matched to a gene.

The chain couples TRBV10-2 to TRBJ1-5; D remains ambiguous. The CDR3 runs 15 residues. Germline lookup yields CDR1 WSHSY and CDR2 SAAADI. V was clipped by 4 bases and J by 0 bases, with 10 bases between them. CDR3 sequence reads: CASSAGDYSNQPQHF. The CDR3 coding sequence is TGCGCCAGCAGTGCAGGCGATTATAGCAATCAGCCCCAGCATTTT.

This sequence joins TRBV29-1 and TRBJ1-1; tentatively, D is TRBD1 (5 bases). Per germline, CDR1 SQVTM and CDR2 ANQGSEA. This CDR3 is built from 15 residues. Trimming removed 4 bases at V and 0 bases at J, with 15 bases between. The CDR3 spells CSVGSGWGMNTEAFF. CDR3 coding DNA: TGCAGCGTTGGCTCAGGGTGGGGAATGAACACTGAAGCTTTCTTT. Looking up the rest from reference TRBV29-1 and TRBJ1-1 gives the full variable domain: SAVISQKPSRDICQRGTSLTIQCQVDSQVTMMFWYRQQPGQSLTLIATANQGSEATYESGFVIDKFPISRPNLTFSTLTVSNMSPEDSSIYLCSVGSGWGMNTEAFFGQGTRLTVV.

This chain joins TRBV5-6 and TRBJ2-7, with a weak D call TRBD1 (6 bases). The CDR3 extends over 13 amino acids. Germline V gene lookup returns CDR1 SGHDT and CDR2 YYEEEE. V was clipped by 1 base and J by 4 bases, with 9 bases between them. DNA for the CDR3: TGTGCCAGCAGCTTGCACAGGGCTTACGAGCAGTACGTC. This encodes CASSLHRAYEQYV.

This clone was counted once. The V and J genes are TRBV3-1 (or the pseudogene TRBV3-2) and TRBJ2-5; 7 bases line up with TRBD1. Per the germline V gene, CDR1 is LGHDT and CDR2 is YNNKEL (reference sequence). This CDR3 region has 15 residues. After removal of 2 bases from V and 5 bases from J, the junction contained 8 bases not matched to a gene. CDR3 nucleotide sequence: TGTGCCAGCAGCCAACAAACAGGGGTACGGGAGACCCAGTACTTC. Its protein is CASSQQTGVRETQYF.

The chain uses TRBV14 and TRBJ1-2; no clear D. The CDR3 covers 18 residues. V was clipped by 4 bases and J by 2 bases, with 23 bases between them. Per germline, CDR1 SGHDN and CDR2 FVKESK. The DNA of the CDR3 is TGTGCCAGCAGCCCCTCCCGACGGGGAGGGCTGCGGAACTATGGCTACACCTTC. Amino acid sequence: CASSPSRRGGLRNYGYTF.

This chain links TRBV6-5 with TRBJ2-1; TRBD2 agrees at 8 bases. There are 16 residues in the CDR3. CDR1 MNHEY and CDR2 SVGAGI come from the germline V gene. Trimming took 2 bases from V and 5 from J; bases not matched to a gene: 8. CDR3 DNA sequence: TGTGCCAGCAGTTACAGCTGGCGGGAGGTGAACAATGAGCAGTTCTTC. Its protein is CASSYSWREVNNEQFF.

This rearrangement joins TRBV7-9 to TRBJ1-2, with D unresolved. V was trimmed by 4 bases and J by 2 bases, leaving 17 bases between them. The germline gives CDR1 SEHNR, CDR2 FQNEAQ (reference sequence). There are 16 residues in the CDR3. The CDR3 DNA is TGTGCCAGCAGCTCCCCCCGGAGGGCAGGAAACTATGGCTACACCTTC. Amino acids: CASSSPRRAGNYGYTF.

This chain joins TRBV7-2 and TRBJ2-2, with D maybe TRBD1 (5 bases). Germline V gene data show CDR1 as SGHTA and CDR2 as FQGNSA. CDR3 length equals 17 residues. V was cut by 5 bases and J by 5 bases, with 21 bases left in between. The CDR3 sequence: CASSTSGLPRRTGELFF. The CDR3 region has the DNA TGTGCCAGCAGCACCTCAGGGTTGCCAAGGCGGACCGGGGAGCTGTTTTTT.

This clone appeared once. The chain recombines TRBV24-1 with TRBJ2-3; 7 positions match TRBD1. J was trimmed by 0 bases and V by 4 bases; bases with no gene match: 9. This CDR3 contains 17 residues. Germline CDR1 is KGHDR and CDR2 is SFDVKD. Here the CDR3 reads CATSDRGWVTSTDTQYF. The CDR3 DNA follows: TGTGCCACCAGTGACAGGGGGTGGGTGACTAGCACAGATACGCAGTATTTT.

The chain has TRBV15 and TRBJ2-5; 11 bases map to TRBD2. This CDR3 spans 19 amino acids. Germline V gene data show CDR1 as LNHNV and CDR2 as YYDKDF (reference sequence). Trimming at V came to 0 bases and at J to 4 bases, leaving 13 bases not matched to a gene. CDR3 amino acids: CATSRDLMGLAGGSETQYF. The CDR3 DNA reads TGTGCCACCAGCAGAGATCTGATGGGTCTAGCGGGAGGTTCAGAGACCCAGTACTTC.

The genes are TRBV6-5 and TRBJ2-7; 11 bases agree with TRBD2. This CDR3 region has 15 residues. V gave up 6 bases and J gave up 5 bases; unmatched junction bases: 9. Per the germline V gene, CDR1 is MNHEY and CDR2 is SVGAGI. CDR3 sequence: CASRGQLAGEDEQYV. Written as DNA, the CDR3 is TGTGCCAGCAGAGGACAACTAGCGGGAGAAGACGAGCAGTACGTC.